This is a list of T cell receptor beta chains from one sample in a study of blood T cell repertoires in COVID-19. The repertoire was sequenced with immunoSEQ multiplex PCR; TCRdb's copy has only in-frame clones and lacks some. The sample includes 80,000 or so clones, around nine tenths seen only once; the top ten take approximately 2.4%. The sequenced sample was peripheral blood. The receptors originated from a man in his fifties or sixties with acute or convalescent COVID-19. CDR3s include the opening cysteine and the closing phenylalanine or tryptophan. Fields, in order: J gene, clone size, V gene, D gene, CDR3 protein, CDR3 DNA. A D gene is named only where the DNA matches it firmly. Rows may omit the clone size; those that give it use once, few, many or a size class.

J: TRBJ2-1; size: NA; V: TRBV29-1; D: NA; CDR3: CSVDLQGFYEQFF; DNA: TGCAGCGTTGACCTCCAGGGGTTCTATGAGCAGTTCTTC
J: TRBJ1-2; size: NA; V: TRBV6-5; D: NA; CDR3: CAVDLNYGYTF; DNA: TGTGCCGTTGACTTAAACTATGGCTACACCTTC
J: TRBJ2-7; size: NA; V: TRBV11-2; D: TRBD2; CDR3: CASSLVAGLAATYEQYF; DNA: TGTGCCAGCAGCTTAGTCGCCGGACTAGCGGCAACCTACGAGCAGTACTTC
J: TRBJ2-3; size: NA; V: TRBV7-6; D: TRBD1; CDR3: CASSLTGGITDTQYF; DNA: TGTGCCAGCAGCTTAACAGGGGGAATCACAGATACGCAGTATTTT
J: TRBJ2-2; size: NA; V: TRBV5-8; D: NA; CDR3: CASSRGRVTGELFF; DNA: TGTGCCAGCAGCAGGGGAAGGGTCACCGGGGAGCTGTTTTTT
J: TRBJ1-5; size: NA; V: TRBV28; D: TRBD1; CDR3: CASSPQGEGNQPQHF; DNA: TGTGCCAGCAGCCCTCAGGGGGAGGGCAATCAGCCCCAGCATTTT
J: TRBJ1-1; size: NA; V: TRBV7-9; D: NA; CDR3: CASSLSPGGTEAFF; DNA: TGTGCCAGCAGCTTATCGCCCGGGGGCACTGAAGCTTTCTTT
J: TRBJ1-2; size: NA; V: TRBV18; D: TRBD1; CDR3: CASSPGTGTRLNYGYTF; DNA: TGTGCCAGCTCACCGGGGACAGGGACGAGGCTTAACTATGGCTACACCTTC
J: TRBJ2-1; size: NA; V: TRBV4-2; D: TRBD2; CDR3: CASSQDLRLAGDSNEQFF; DNA: TGTGCCAGCAGCCAAGATCTCAGACTAGCGGGGGACTCCAATGAGCAGTTCTTC
J: TRBJ1-1; size: NA; V: TRBV2; D: NA; CDR3: CASKVFLTGEAFF; DNA: TGTGCCAGCAAGGTGTTTTTGACAGGTGAAGCTTTCTTT
J: TRBJ2-1; size: NA; V: TRBV4-3; D: TRBD2; CDR3: CASSQTSAWLGEQFF; DNA: TGCGCCAGCAGCCAAACTAGCGCATGGCTGGGTGAGCAGTTCTTC
J: TRBJ1-5; size: NA; V: TRBV19; D: TRBD1; CDR3: CASTTGELRQPQHF; DNA: TGTGCCAGTACAACAGGGGAATTAAGACAGCCCCAGCATTTT
J: TRBJ1-2; size: NA; V: TRBV30; D: NA; CDR3: CAWRTAGYGYTF; DNA: TGTGCCTGGAGGACAGCGGGTTATGGCTACACCTTC
J: TRBJ1-2; size: NA; V: TRBV28; D: NA; CDR3: CASSPGGSNYGYTF; DNA: TGTGCCAGCAGTCCCGGGGGGAGTAACTATGGCTACACCTTC
J: TRBJ2-2; size: NA; V: TRBV6-5; D: NA; CDR3: CASSNTGSGTGELFF; DNA: TGTGCCAGCAGCAACACAGGGAGTGGAACCGGGGAGCTGTTTTTT
J: TRBJ2-3; size: few; V: TRBV6-2/TRBV6-3; D: TRBD2; CDR3: CASSLAGGPTDTQYF; DNA: TGTGCCAGCAGTCTAGCGGGGGGGCCGACAGATACGCAGTATTTT
J: TRBJ1-2; size: NA; V: TRBV4-2; D: TRBD1; CDR3: CASSPRQGSGYGYTF; DNA: TGTGCCAGCAGCCCTCGACAGGGTAGCGGCTATGGCTACACCTTC
J: TRBJ1-1; size: NA; V: TRBV27; D: NA; CDR3: CAVRGGTEAFF; DNA: TGTGCCGTTCGCGGGGGCACTGAAGCTTTCTTT
J: TRBJ1-5; size: NA; V: TRBV10-2; D: NA; CDR3: CASAGGWGQPQHF; DNA: TGCGCCAGCGCGGGAGGGTGGGGGCAGCCCCAGCATTTT
J: TRBJ2-5; size: NA; V: TRBV24-1; D: NA; CDR3: CATSVGGGQETQYF; DNA: TGTGCCACCAGCGTGGGAGGGGGGCAAGAGACCCAGTACTTC
J: TRBJ1-4; size: NA; V: TRBV15; D: NA; CDR3: CATSRVPSEKLFF; DNA: TGTGCCACCAGCAGAGTCCCCTCTGAAAAACTGTTTTTT
J: TRBJ2-7; size: NA; V: TRBV27; D: TRBD1; CDR3: CATQGQGGEQYF; DNA: TGTGCCACCCAAGGACAGGGGGGCGAGCAGTACTTC
J: TRBJ2-3; size: NA; V: TRBV6-6; D: NA; CDR3: CASRPTGPSTDTQYF; DNA: TGTGCCAGCAGACCCACAGGGCCCAGCACAGATACGCAGTATTTT
J: TRBJ1-1; size: NA; V: TRBV2; D: NA; CDR3: CASSQDHNTEAFF; DNA: TGTGCCAGCAGCCAGGATCATAACACTGAAGCTTTCTTT
J: TRBJ1-1; size: NA; V: TRBV30; D: NA; CDR3: CAWSDNSNGAFF; DNA: TGTGCCTGGTCGGACAACTCTAACGGGGCTTTCTTT
J: TRBJ1-5; size: once; V: TRBV30; D: NA; CDR3: CAATRGGGGNQPQHF; DNA: TGTGCTGCTACAAGGGGGGGTGGAGGCAATCAGCCCCAGCATTTT
J: TRBJ1-1; size: NA; V: TRBV10-1; D: TRBD1; CDR3: CASSLKTGGTEAFF; DNA: TGCGCCAGCAGCCTCAAGACAGGGGGCACTGAAGCTTTCTTT
J: TRBJ1-4; size: NA; V: TRBV2; D: NA; CDR3: CASSVNTGEKLFF; DNA: TGTGCCAGCAGTGTAAACACGGGTGAAAAACTGTTTTTT
J: TRBJ2-7; size: NA; V: TRBV10-3; D: NA; CDR3: CAISEYRGEREQYF; DNA: TGTGCCATCAGTGAGTATCGCGGGGAGAGAGAGCAGTACTTC
J: TRBJ2-1; size: NA; V: TRBV7-2; D: TRBD1; CDR3: CASSLVGTGRLEQFF; DNA: TGTGCCAGCAGCTTAGTAGGGACAGGTCGTTTAGAGCAGTTCTTC
J: TRBJ1-1; size: NA; V: TRBV7-9; D: NA; CDR3: CASSLLEPANTEAFF; DNA: TGTGCCAGCAGCTTATTGGAGCCAGCGAACACTGAAGCTTTCTTT
J: TRBJ1-1; size: NA; V: TRBV12-3/TRBV12-4; D: TRBD1; CDR3: CASRVTGRGEAFF; DNA: TGTGCCAGCAGAGTGACAGGGCGGGGTGAAGCTTTCTTT
J: TRBJ2-2; size: NA; V: TRBV9; D: NA; CDR3: CASSNRDIRNTGELFF; DNA: TGTGCCAGCAGCAACCGGGACATTCGAAACACCGGGGAGCTGTTTTTT